One sample yielded the 10 T cell receptor beta chains listed below, sequenced in a study of cytomegalovirus exposure and HLA in healthy donors. Primers for the PCR totalled 60 Vbeta and 13 Jbeta. Sequencing used immunoSEQ multiplex PCR; TCRdb keeps in-frame clones, though not all of them. The sample has about 150,000 clones; about 76% are singletons. The sequenced sample was PBMCs. The receptors originated from a man younger than 40 in good health and CMV-seropositive.

This clone was seen a single time. This chain links TRBV5-1 with TRBJ2-7; 10 bases line up with TRBD2. Trimming cost V 1 base and J 2 bases; bases outside gene matches: 6. Germline V gene sequence: CDR1 SGHRS, CDR2 YFSETQ. This CDR3 contains 16 residues. The CDR3 region is CASSLRSGRVPYEQYF. CDR3 nucleotides: TGCGCCAGCAGCTTGAGGAGCGGGAGGGTCCCCTACGAGCAGTACTTC.

The chain employs TRBV6-1 and TRBJ1-5; 10 positions match TRBD1. Germline values: CDR1 MNHNS, CDR2 SASEGT. V lost 1 base to trimming and J lost 0 bases; unmatched junction nucleotides: 9. The CDR3 is 19 amino acids. CDR3 in amino acids: CASSEVRTGGGYSNQPQHF. The CDR3 DNA reads as TGTGCCAGCAGTGAAGTAAGGACAGGGGGGGGGTATAGCAATCAGCCCCAGCATTTT.

The rearrangement joins TRBV4-3 to TRBJ1-2, with a possible D match to TRBD1 (6 bases). In germline, CDR1 is LGHNA, CDR2 YSLEER. V lost 1 base and J 12 bases, leaving 12 bases between the germline ends. The CDR3 has 12 amino acids. CDR3 sequence: CASSQGRGGHTF. CDR3 sequence (DNA): TGCGCCAGCAGCCAAGGCCGCGGGGGCCACACCTTC.

The CDR3 loop reads CASSPAGQGVPYEQYF. The DNA of the CDR3 is TGTGCCAGCAGCCCGGCCGGACAGGGGGTGCCCTACGAGCAGTACTTC. This sequence joins TRBV5-5 and TRBJ2-7; TRBD1 matches at 10 bases. J gave up 2 bases and V 4 bases, and 9 bases lay outside the gene matches. Germline values: CDR1 SGHKS, CDR2 YYEKEE (reference sequence). CDR3 size: 16 residues.

The rearrangement uses TRBV27 and TRBJ2-7, with TRBD2 identical over 11 bases. After removal of 2 bases from V and 2 bases from J, the junction contained 5 bases not matched to a gene. The CDR3 extends over 16 amino acids. Germline V gene data show CDR1 as MNHEY and CDR2 as SMNVEV (reference sequence). CDR3 nucleotide sequence: TGTGCCAGCAGTTTACGTAGCGGGAGGGCCCCCTACGAGCAGTACTTC. It translates to CASSLRSGRAPYEQYF.

Notes on this clone: The sample contains more than one DNA sequence encoding this CDR3. This chain connects TRBV6-1 to TRBJ1-1; D is unresolved. The CDR3 length is 13 residues. CDR1 MNHNS and CDR2 SASEGT come from the germline V gene. Trimming stripped 6 bases from V and 1 base from J, with 9 bases between. CDR3 bases: TGTGCCAGCAGCGGAGGGAGGAACACTGAAGCTTTCTTT. It codes for CASSGGRNTEAFF.

This clone came up a few times. This rearrangement joins TRBV4-1 to TRBJ1-2, with D unclear. CDR3 length: 16 residues. CDR1 MGHRA and CDR2 YSYEKL come from the germline V gene. V gave up 0 bases and J gave up 4 bases, with 15 bases separating them. The CDR3 region is CASSQDAEATTYGYTF. In nucleotides, the CDR3 is TGCGCCAGCAGCCAAGATGCGGAGGCGACGACCTATGGCTACACCTTC.

The chain recombines TRBV7-9 with TRBJ1-1; tentative D call: TRBD1 (5 bases). This CDR3 has 15 residues. V dropped 5 bases and J dropped 0 bases, with 13 bases sitting between them. Germline CDR1 reads SEHNR; CDR2 reads FQNEAQ (reference sequence). CDR3 sequence (DNA): TGTGCCAGCAGCCCAAGGGGATTCATGAACACTGAAGCTTTCTTT. Residues: CASSPRGFMNTEAFF.

The genes are TRBV27 and TRBJ2-1, with a weak D call TRBD1 (6 bases). The V end was cut by 6 bases, the J end by 13 bases, with 16 bases between. Germline-derived CDR1 and CDR2 are MNHEY and SMNVEV (reference sequence). This CDR3 region has 12 residues. CDR3 amino acids: CASSLTGTSQFF. The CDR3 nucleotides read TGTGCCAGCAGCCTAACAGGGACCTCACAGTTCTTC.

The chain combines TRBV7-8 with TRBJ2-7; TRBD1 matches 7 bases. CDR3 length: 13 residues. Trimming at V came to 2 bases and at J to 5 bases, leaving 3 bases not matched to a gene. Germline values: CDR1 SGHVS, CDR2 FQNEAQ. This chain's CDR3 is CASSLPGTDEQYF. CDR3 nucleotide sequence: TGTGCCAGCAGCTTACCAGGGACAGACGAGCAGTACTTC.